The T cell receptor (beta chain) described here comes from a study of Graves' ophthalmopathy and Graves' hyperthyroidism. Study context: Where ophthalmopathy was absent within 18 months of follow-up, hyperthyroidism was stable.

Germline CDR1 reads SGHTS; CDR2 reads YDEGEE. Trimming removed 6 bases at V and 0 bases at J, with 10 bases between. The length of the CDR3 is 14 residues. Amplified material comprised TCR beta CDR3 regions derived from RNA transcripts. HTBI-primed first-round RT-PCR preceded second-round multiplex PCR. Each CDR3 protein is one row after TCRdb ran MiXCR on the multiplex PCR reads. The sample holds around 1,200,000 distinct CDR3 sequences, around a third seen once. This clonotype was observed a handful of times. The TCR originated in an adult man with Graves' hyperthyroidism. Sequenced input: peripheral blood or thyroid tissue (not recorded which). The chain employs TRBV5-8 and TRBJ1-5; D possibly corresponds to TRBD1 (5 bases). This CDR3 reads CASKTVLSNQPQHF. The CDR3 coding sequence is TGTGCCAGCAAGACAGTTCTTAGCAATCAGCCCCAGCATTTT.